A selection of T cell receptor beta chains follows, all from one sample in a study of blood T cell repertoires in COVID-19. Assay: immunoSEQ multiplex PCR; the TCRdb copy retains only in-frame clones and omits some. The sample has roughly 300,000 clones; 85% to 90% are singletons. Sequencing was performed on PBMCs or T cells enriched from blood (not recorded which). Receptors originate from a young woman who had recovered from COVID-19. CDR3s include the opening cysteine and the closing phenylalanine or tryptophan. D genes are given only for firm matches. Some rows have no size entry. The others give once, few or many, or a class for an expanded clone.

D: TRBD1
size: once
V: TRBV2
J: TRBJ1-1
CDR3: CASRGQVPTEAFF
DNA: TGTGCCAGCAGGGGACAGGTGCCCACTGAAGCTTTCTTT

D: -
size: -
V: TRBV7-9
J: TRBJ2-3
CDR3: CASSLVLAGADTQYF
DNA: TGTGCCAGCAGCTTAGTGCTAGCTGGGGCAGATACGCAGTATTTT

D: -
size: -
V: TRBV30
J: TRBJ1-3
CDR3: CAWSVVPNGNTIYF
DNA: TGTGCCTGGAGTGTAGTGCCTAACGGAAACACCATATATTTT

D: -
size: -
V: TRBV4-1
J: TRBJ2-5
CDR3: CASSYGKGVVETQYF
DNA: TGCGCCAGCAGCTACGGAAAGGGGGTGGTGGAGACCCAGTACTTC

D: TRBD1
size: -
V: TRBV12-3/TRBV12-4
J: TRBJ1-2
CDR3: CASRTGDYGYTF
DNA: TGTGCCAGCAGAACAGGGGACTATGGCTACACCTTC

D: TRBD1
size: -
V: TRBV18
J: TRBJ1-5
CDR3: CASSPRTGGNQPQHF
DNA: TGTGCCAGCTCACCACGGACAGGGGGCAATCAGCCCCAGCATTTT

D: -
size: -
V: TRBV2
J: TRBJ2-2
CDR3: CASSESQGRGGELFF
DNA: TGTGCCAGCAGTGAATCTCAGGGGAGGGGCGGGGAGCTGTTTTTT

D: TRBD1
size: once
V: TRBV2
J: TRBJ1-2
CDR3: CARHRGVMGGYTF
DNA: TGTGCCAGACACAGGGGCGTTATGGGCGGCTACACCTTC

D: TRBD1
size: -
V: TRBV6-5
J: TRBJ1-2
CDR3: CASSGQGAGGYTF
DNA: TGTGCCAGCAGCGGACAGGGGGCAGGTGGCTACACCTTC

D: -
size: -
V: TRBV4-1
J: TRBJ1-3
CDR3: CASSQDPREGGNTIYF
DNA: TGCGCCAGCAGCCAAGATCCCAGGGAGGGCGGAAACACCATATATTTT

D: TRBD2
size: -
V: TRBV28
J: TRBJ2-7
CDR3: CASSYGLADHLIF
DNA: TGTGCCAGCAGTTATGGACTAGCGGATCACCTTATCTTC

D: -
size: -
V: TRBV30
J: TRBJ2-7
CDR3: CAWSVGGTSYEQYF
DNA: TGTGCCTGGAGTGTAGGTGGGACAAGCTACGAGCAGTACTTC

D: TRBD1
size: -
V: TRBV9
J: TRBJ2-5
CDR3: CASSVGGQQETQYF
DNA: TGTGCCAGCAGCGTAGGGGGACAGCAAGAGACCCAGTACTTC

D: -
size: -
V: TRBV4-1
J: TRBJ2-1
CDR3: CASSQTQYNEQFF
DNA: TGCGCCAGCAGCCAAACCCAGTACAATGAGCAGTTCTTC

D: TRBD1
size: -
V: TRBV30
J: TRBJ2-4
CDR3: CAWSPGGANIQYF
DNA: TGTGCCTGGAGTCCAGGGGGCGCGAACATTCAGTACTTC

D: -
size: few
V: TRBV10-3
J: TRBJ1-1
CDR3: CAISGTFMNTEAFF
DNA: TGTGCCATCAGTGGGACATTTATGAACACTGAAGCTTTCTTT

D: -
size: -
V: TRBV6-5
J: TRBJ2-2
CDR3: CASSYGGAGTGELFF
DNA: TGTGCCAGCAGTTACGGAGGGGCGGGCACCGGGGAGCTGTTTTTT

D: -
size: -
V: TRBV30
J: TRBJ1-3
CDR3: CAWSTGAGNTIYF
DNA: TGTGCCTGGAGTACGGGGGCTGGAAACACCATATATTTT

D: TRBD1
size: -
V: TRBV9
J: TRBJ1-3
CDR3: CASSTQGASTLGNTIYF
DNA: TGTGCCAGCAGCACCCAGGGGGCTTCGACCCTTGGAAACACCATATATTTT

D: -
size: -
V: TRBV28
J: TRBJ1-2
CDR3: CASTASRGRYTF
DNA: TGTGCCAGCACCGCGAGTCGGGGTCGGTACACCTTC

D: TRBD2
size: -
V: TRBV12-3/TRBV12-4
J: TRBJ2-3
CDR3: CASGRENTDTQYF
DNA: TGTGCCAGCGGGAGGGAGAACACAGATACGCAGTATTTT

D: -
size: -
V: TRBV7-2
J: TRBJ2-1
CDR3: CASSLASTNEQFF
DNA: TGTGCCAGCAGCTTAGCTAGCACGAATGAGCAGTTCTTC

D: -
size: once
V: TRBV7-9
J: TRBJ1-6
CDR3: CASTPLSSSYNSPLHF
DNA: TGTGCCAGCACCCCTCTGTCGAGCTCCTATAATTCACCCCTCCACTTT

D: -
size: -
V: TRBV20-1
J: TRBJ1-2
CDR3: CSASPGQTPNYGYTF
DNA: TGCAGTGCTAGTCCCGGACAGACCCCTAACTATGGCTACACCTTC